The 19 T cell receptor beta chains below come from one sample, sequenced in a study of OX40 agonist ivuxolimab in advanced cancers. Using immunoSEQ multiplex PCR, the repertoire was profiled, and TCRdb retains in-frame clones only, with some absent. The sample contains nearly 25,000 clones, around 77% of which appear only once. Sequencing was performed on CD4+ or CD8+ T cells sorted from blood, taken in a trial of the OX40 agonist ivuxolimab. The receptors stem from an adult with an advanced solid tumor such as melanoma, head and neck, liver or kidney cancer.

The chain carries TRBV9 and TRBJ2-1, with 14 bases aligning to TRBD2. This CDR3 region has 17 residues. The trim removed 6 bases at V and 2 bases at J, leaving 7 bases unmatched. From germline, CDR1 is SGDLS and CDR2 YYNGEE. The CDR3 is CASTTGTSGGPYNEQFF. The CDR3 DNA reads TGTGCCAGCACCACAGGGACTAGCGGGGGCCCCTACAATGAGCAGTTCTTC.

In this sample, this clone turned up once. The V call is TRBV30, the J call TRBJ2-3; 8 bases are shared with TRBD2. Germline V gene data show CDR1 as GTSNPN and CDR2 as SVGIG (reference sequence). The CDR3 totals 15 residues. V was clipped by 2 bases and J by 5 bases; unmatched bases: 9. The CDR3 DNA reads TGTGCCTGGAGTTTCGGCGGGGGGCCTGGAGATACGCAGTATTTT. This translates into CAWSFGGGPGDTQYF.

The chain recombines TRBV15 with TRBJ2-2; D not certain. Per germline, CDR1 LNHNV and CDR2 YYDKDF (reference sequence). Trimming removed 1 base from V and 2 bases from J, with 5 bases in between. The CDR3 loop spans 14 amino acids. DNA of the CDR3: TGTGCCACCAGCAGAGGGACCAACACCGGGGAGCTGTTTTTT. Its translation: CATSRGTNTGELFF.

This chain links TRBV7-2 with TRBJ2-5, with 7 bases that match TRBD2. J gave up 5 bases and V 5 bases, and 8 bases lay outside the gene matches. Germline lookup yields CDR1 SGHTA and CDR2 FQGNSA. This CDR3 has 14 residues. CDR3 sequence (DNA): TGTGCCAGCAGCCAGTGGGTAGCGGGCGAGACCCAGTACTTC. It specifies CASSQWVAGETQYF.

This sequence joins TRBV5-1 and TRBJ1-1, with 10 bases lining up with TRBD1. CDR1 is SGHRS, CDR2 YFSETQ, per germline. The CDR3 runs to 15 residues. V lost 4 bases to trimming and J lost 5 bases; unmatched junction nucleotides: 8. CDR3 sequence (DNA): TGCGCCAGCAGCACCTGGACAGGGGGAAGTACTGAAGCTTTCTTT. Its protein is CASSTWTGGSTEAFF.

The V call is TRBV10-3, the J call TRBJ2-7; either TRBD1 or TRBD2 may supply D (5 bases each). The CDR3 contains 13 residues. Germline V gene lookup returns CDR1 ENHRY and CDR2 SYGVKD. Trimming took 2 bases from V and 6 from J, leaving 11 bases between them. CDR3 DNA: TGTGCCATCAGTGAGGCCGGGGCGAGCGAGCAGTACTTC. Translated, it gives CAISEAGASEQYF.

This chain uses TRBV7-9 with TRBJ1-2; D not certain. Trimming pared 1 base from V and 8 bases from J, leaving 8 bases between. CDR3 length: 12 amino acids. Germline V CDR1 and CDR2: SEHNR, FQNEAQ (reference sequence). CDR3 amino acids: CASSLVGGGYTF. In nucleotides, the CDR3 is TGTGCCAGCAGCTTAGTAGGAGGGGGCTACACCTTC.

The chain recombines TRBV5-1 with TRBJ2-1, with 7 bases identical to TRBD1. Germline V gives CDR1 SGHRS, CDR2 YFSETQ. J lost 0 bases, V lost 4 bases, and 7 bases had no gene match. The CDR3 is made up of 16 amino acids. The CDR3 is CASSLGTDLSYNEQFF. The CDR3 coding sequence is TGCGCCAGCAGCCTCGGGACAGACCTCTCCTACAATGAGCAGTTCTTC.

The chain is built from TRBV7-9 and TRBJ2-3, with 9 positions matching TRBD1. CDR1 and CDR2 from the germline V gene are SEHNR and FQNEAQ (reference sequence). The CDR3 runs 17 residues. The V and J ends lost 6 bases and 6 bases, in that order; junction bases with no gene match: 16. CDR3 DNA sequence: TGTGCCAGCAGGTGGGGACAGGGCCAAACTTCCGCGGATACGCAGTATTTT. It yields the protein CASRWGQGQTSADTQYF.

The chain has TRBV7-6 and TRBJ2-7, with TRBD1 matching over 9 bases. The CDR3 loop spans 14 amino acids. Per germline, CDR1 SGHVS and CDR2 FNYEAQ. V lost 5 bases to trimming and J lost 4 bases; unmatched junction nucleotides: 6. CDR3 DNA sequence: TGTGCCAGCAGCCCCGGGACAGGGTTATACGAGCAGTACTTC. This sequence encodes CASSPGTGLYEQYF.

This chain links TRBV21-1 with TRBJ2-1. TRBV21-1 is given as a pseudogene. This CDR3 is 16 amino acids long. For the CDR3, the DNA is TGTGCCAGCAGCACTCGGACCCCCCTTCCCCACAATGAGCAGTTCTTC. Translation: CASSTRTPLPHNEQFF.

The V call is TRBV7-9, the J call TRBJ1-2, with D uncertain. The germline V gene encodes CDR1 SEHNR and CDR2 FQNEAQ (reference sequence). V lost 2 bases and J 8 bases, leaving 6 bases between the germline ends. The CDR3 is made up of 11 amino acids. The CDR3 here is CASSLKSGYTF. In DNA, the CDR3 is TGTGCCAGCAGCTTAAAATCGGGCTACACCTTC.

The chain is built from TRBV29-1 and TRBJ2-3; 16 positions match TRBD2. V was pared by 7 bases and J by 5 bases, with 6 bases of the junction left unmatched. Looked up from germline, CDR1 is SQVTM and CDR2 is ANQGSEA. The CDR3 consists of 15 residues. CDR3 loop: CSAGLAGGLVDTQYF. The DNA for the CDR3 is TGCAGCGCGGGACTAGCGGGGGGGCTTGTAGATACGCAGTATTTT.

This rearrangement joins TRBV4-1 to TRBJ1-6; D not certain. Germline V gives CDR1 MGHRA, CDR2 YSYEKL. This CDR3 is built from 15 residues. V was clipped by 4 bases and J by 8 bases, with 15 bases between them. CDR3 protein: CASSPPEGTYSPLHF. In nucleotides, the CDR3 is TGCGCCAGCAGCCCCCCAGAGGGAACGTATTCACCCCTCCACTTT.

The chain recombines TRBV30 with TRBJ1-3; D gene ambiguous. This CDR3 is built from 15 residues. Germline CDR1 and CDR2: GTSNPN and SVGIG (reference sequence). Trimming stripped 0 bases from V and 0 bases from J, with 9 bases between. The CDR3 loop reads CAWSVGGSSGNTIYF. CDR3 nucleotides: TGTGCCTGGAGTGTAGGCGGTAGCTCTGGAAACACCATATATTTT.

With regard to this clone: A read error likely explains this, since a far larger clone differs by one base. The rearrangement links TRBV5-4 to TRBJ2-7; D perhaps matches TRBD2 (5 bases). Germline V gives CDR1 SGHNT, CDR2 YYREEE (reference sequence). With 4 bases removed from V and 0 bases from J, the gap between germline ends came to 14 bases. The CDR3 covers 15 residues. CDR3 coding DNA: TGTGCCAGCAGCCCTGTGGAGGAAAGCTCCTACGAGCAGTACTTC. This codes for CASSPVEESSYEQYF.

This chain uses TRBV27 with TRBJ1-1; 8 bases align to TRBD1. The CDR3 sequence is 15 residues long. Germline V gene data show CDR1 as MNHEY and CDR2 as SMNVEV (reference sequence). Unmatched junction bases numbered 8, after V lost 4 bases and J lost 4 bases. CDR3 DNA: TGTGCCAGCAGTTATATTCCGGGACAGGTCACTGAAGCTTTCTTT. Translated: CASSYIPGQVTEAFF.

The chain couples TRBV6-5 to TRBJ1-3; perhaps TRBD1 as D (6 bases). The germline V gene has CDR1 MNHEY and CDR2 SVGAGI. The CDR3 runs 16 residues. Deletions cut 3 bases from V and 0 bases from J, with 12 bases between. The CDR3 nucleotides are TGTGCCAGCAGTTATGGGGGCCCTAGCTCTGGAAACACCATATATTTT. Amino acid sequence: CASSYGGPSSGNTIYF.

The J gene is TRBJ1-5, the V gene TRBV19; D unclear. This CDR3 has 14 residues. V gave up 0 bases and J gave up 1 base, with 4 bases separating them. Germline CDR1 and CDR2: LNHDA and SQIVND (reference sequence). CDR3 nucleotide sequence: TGTGCCAGTAGTATAGACAGAAGCAATCAGCCCCAGCATTTT. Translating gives CASSIDRSNQPQHF.